This T cell receptor (beta chain) was observed in a study of cytomegalovirus exposure and HLA in healthy donors. Primers included in the PCR were 60 Vbeta and 13 Jbeta primers. The data were produced by immunoSEQ multiplex PCR, yet TCRdb's version contains in-frame clones alone and is incomplete. Its listing shows around 65,000 clones. Per germline, CDR1 SGHVS and CDR2 FQNEAQ. Trimming left V 1 base short and J 4 bases short, with 8 bases between. CDR3 size: 14 residues. V and J are TRBV7-8 and TRBJ2-1; no firm D call. The receptor was derived from a man aged 30-40 years in good health and CMV-seropositive. The sample consisted of PBMCs. This CDR3 is CASSLDQAYNEQFF. The CDR3 DNA is TGTGCCAGCAGCTTAGATCAAGCGTACAATGAGCAGTTCTTC. Looking up the rest from reference TRBV7-8 and TRBJ2-1 gives the full variable domain: GAGVSQSPRYKVAKRGQDVALRCDPISGHVSLFWYQQALGQGPEFLTYFQNEAQLDKSGLPSDRFFAERPEGSVSTLKIQRTQQEDSAVYLCASSLDQAYNEQFFGPGTRLTVL.